This is a list of T cell receptor beta chains from one sample in a study of blood T cells in healthy people across ages. TCRdb reprocessed the 5' RACE reads via MiXCR and lists one record per CDR3 protein. The table lists over 1.5 million distinct CDR3 sequences, approximately 50% of them singletons. Sequencing was performed on blood. The receptors shown here come from a woman in her thirties or forties in good health. CDR3s include the opening cysteine and the closing phenylalanine or tryptophan. Each record gives: clone size, CDR3 length, D gene, V gene, J gene, CDR3 DNA, CDR3 protein. A D gene is named only where the DNA matches it firmly. Expanded clones are given a class, and other clones once, few, many or no size at all.

clone_size: -
cdr3_length: 15
d_call: -
v_call: TRBV7-3
j_call: TRBJ2-5
cdr3_nt: TGTGCCAGCAGCCCGGGGACGGGATCCCAAGAGACCCAGTACTTC
cdr3_aa: CASSPGTGSQETQYF

clone_size: -
cdr3_length: 17
d_call: -
v_call: TRBV20-1
j_call: TRBJ1-5
cdr3_nt: TGCAGTGCTAGAATTCTCCAGGAACCCTTTGGCAATCAGCCCCAGCATTTT
cdr3_aa: CSARILQEPFGNQPQHF

clone_size: few
cdr3_length: 16
d_call: -
v_call: TRBV5-5
j_call: TRBJ2-7
cdr3_nt: TGTGCCAGCAGCTTGGAGAATTGGACAGGGAGGGACGAGCAGTACTTC
cdr3_aa: CASSLENWTGRDEQYF

clone_size: -
cdr3_length: 18
d_call: TRBD2
v_call: TRBV24-1
j_call: TRBJ2-1
cdr3_nt: TGTGCCACCAGTGCGCGACTAGCGGGGAGAAGCTCCTACAATGAGCAGTTCTTC
cdr3_aa: CATSARLAGRSSYNEQFF

clone_size: few
cdr3_length: 14
d_call: -
v_call: TRBV27
j_call: TRBJ2-1
cdr3_nt: TGTGCCAGCAGTGCAGGACCCAGGGGAAATGAGCAGTTCTTC
cdr3_aa: CASSAGPRGNEQFF

clone_size: -
cdr3_length: 13
d_call: TRBD1
v_call: TRBV20-1
j_call: TRBJ1-2
cdr3_nt: TGCGGCTCACAGGGGGCAACACACTATGGCTACACCTTC
cdr3_aa: CGSQGATHYGYTF

clone_size: -
cdr3_length: 14
d_call: -
v_call: TRBV25-1
j_call: TRBJ2-1
cdr3_nt: TGTGCCAGCAGTGAGTGGAGGGGAAACAATGAGCAGTTCTTC
cdr3_aa: CASSEWRGNNEQFF

clone_size: -
cdr3_length: 14
d_call: -
v_call: TRBV6-2/TRBV6-3
j_call: TRBJ1-5
cdr3_nt: TGTGCCAGCAGTTACTCTCTGCACGAGCAGCCCCAGCATTTT
cdr3_aa: CASSYSLHEQPQHF

clone_size: -
cdr3_length: 16
d_call: TRBD2
v_call: TRBV28
j_call: TRBJ2-1
cdr3_nt: TGTGCCAGCAGTGCTCCGACTAGCGGGATAAACAATGAGCAGTTCTTC
cdr3_aa: CASSAPTSGINNEQFF

clone_size: -
cdr3_length: 12
d_call: -
v_call: TRBV6-2/TRBV6-3
j_call: TRBJ1-2
cdr3_nt: TGTGCCAGCAGCAACGGACTAGGTGGCTACACCTTC
cdr3_aa: CASSNGLGGYTF

clone_size: -
cdr3_length: 14
d_call: -
v_call: TRBV12-3/TRBV12-4
j_call: TRBJ2-3
cdr3_nt: TGTGCCTGCAGTTTGAAGGTTAGCACAGATACGCAGTATTTT
cdr3_aa: CACSLKVSTDTQYF

clone_size: -
cdr3_length: 16
d_call: TRBD1
v_call: TRBV11-3
j_call: TRBJ2-1
cdr3_nt: TGTGCCAGCAGCGCCTTCGCGACAGGGGGGTACAATGAGCAGTTCTTC
cdr3_aa: CASSAFATGGYNEQFF

clone_size: few
cdr3_length: 13
d_call: TRBD1
v_call: TRBV29-1
j_call: TRBJ1-2
cdr3_nt: TGCAGCGAGGACAGGGGTGGTAACTATGGCTACACCTTC
cdr3_aa: CSEDRGGNYGYTF

clone_size: -
cdr3_length: 15
d_call: TRBD1
v_call: TRBV12-3/TRBV12-4
j_call: TRBJ2-7
cdr3_nt: TGTGTCAGCAGATTGACCGGGACAGGCTCCTACGAGCAGTACTTC
cdr3_aa: CVSRLTGTGSYEQYF

clone_size: -
cdr3_length: 16
d_call: TRBD2
v_call: TRBV12-3/TRBV12-4
j_call: TRBJ2-1
cdr3_nt: TGTGCCAGCAGTTTAGCGCAACTAGCGGGGGCCAATGAGCAGTTCTTC
cdr3_aa: CASSLAQLAGANEQFF

clone_size: -
cdr3_length: 16
d_call: -
v_call: TRBV7-9
j_call: TRBJ1-4
cdr3_nt: TGTGCCAGCAGCTTAGCGCTAAGAGGGAGCCTTATCAGACTGTTTTTT
cdr3_aa: CASSLALRGSLIRLFF

clone_size: -
cdr3_length: 15
d_call: -
v_call: TRBV9
j_call: TRBJ2-1
cdr3_nt: TGTGCCAGCAGCGTAGGTGCGGGGGCTTGGGATGAGCAGTTCTTC
cdr3_aa: CASSVGAGAWDEQFF

clone_size: -
cdr3_length: 15
d_call: TRBD1
v_call: TRBV12-5
j_call: TRBJ2-7
cdr3_nt: TGTGCTAGTGGCTCCGGGACAGGGGGATTACACGAGCAGTACTTC
cdr3_aa: CASGSGTGGLHEQYF

clone_size: -
cdr3_length: 14
d_call: TRBD1
v_call: TRBV5-1
j_call: TRBJ2-7
cdr3_nt: TGCGCCAGCAGCCCGGCAGGACAGGGGGACGAGCAGTACTTC
cdr3_aa: CASSPAGQGDEQYF

clone_size: -
cdr3_length: 19
d_call: TRBD2
v_call: TRBV7-9
j_call: TRBJ2-5
cdr3_nt: TGTGCCAGCAGCCCTATCCCCGGGACTAGCGGGGGGGCTCGAGAGACCCAGTACTTC
cdr3_aa: CASSPIPGTSGGARETQYF

clone_size: few
cdr3_length: 13
d_call: -
v_call: TRBV6-5
j_call: TRBJ2-5
cdr3_nt: TGTGCCAGCAGTACGGGGACGGTGGAGACCCAGTACTTC
cdr3_aa: CASSTGTVETQYF

clone_size: many
cdr3_length: 12
d_call: TRBD1
v_call: TRBV3-1
j_call: TRBJ1-2
cdr3_nt: TGTGCCAGCAGCCAAGGGGACAGCGGGATCACCTTC
cdr3_aa: CASSQGDSGITF

clone_size: -
cdr3_length: 14
d_call: -
v_call: TRBV18
j_call: TRBJ1-1
cdr3_nt: TGTGCCAGCTCACCTTATACAGGGAACACTGAAGCTTTCTTT
cdr3_aa: CASSPYTGNTEAFF

clone_size: -
cdr3_length: 10
d_call: -
v_call: TRBV10-2
j_call: TRBJ2-1
cdr3_nt: TGCGCCAGCCGCCTACATGAGCAGTTCTTC
cdr3_aa: CASRLHEQFF

clone_size: -
cdr3_length: 15
d_call: -
v_call: TRBV12-3/TRBV12-4
j_call: TRBJ2-3
cdr3_nt: TGTGCCAGCAGCAGACCGGGCCTACACACAGATGTGCAGTATTTT
cdr3_aa: CASSRPGLHTDVQYF

clone_size: few
cdr3_length: 17
d_call: -
v_call: TRBV4-1
j_call: TRBJ2-1
cdr3_nt: TGCGCCAGCAGCCAAGTGAGGGGGGGCCTCACCTACAATGAGCAGTTCTTC
cdr3_aa: CASSQVRGGLTYNEQFF

clone_size: -
cdr3_length: 14
d_call: TRBD1
v_call: TRBV28
j_call: TRBJ1-2
cdr3_nt: TGTGCCAGCAGTTCTCCCGCAGGGGGCGATGGCTACACCTTC
cdr3_aa: CASSSPAGGDGYTF

clone_size: -
cdr3_length: 14
d_call: TRBD1
v_call: TRBV7-9
j_call: TRBJ2-1
cdr3_nt: TGTGCCAGCAGCTTGTCCGGGACAGGGGGTTCGCAGTTCTTC
cdr3_aa: CASSLSGTGGSQFF

clone_size: -
cdr3_length: 14
d_call: -
v_call: TRBV29-1
j_call: TRBJ2-2
cdr3_nt: TGCAGCGTTAAGGACGCCGCGTACGCCGGGGAGCTGTTTTTT
cdr3_aa: CSVKDAAYAGELFF

clone_size: -
cdr3_length: 15
d_call: -
v_call: TRBV20-1
j_call: TRBJ1-5
cdr3_nt: TGCAGTGCTAGGGTGGGACACCATAACAATCAGCCCCAGCATTTT
cdr3_aa: CSARVGHHNNQPQHF

clone_size: -
cdr3_length: 16
d_call: TRBD2
v_call: TRBV20-1
j_call: TRBJ2-1
cdr3_nt: TGCAGTGCTCCGGGACTAGCGGGGGGAACCTACAATGAGCAGTTCTTC
cdr3_aa: CSAPGLAGGTYNEQFF

clone_size: -
cdr3_length: 15
d_call: TRBD2
v_call: TRBV13
j_call: TRBJ2-5
cdr3_nt: TGTGCCAGCAGCTTCGGCGGGGGGCCCCAAGAGACCCAGTACTTC
cdr3_aa: CASSFGGGPQETQYF

clone_size: -
cdr3_length: 15
d_call: TRBD1
v_call: TRBV9
j_call: TRBJ2-1
cdr3_nt: TGTGCCAGCAGCGTACGGACAGGGGGTGGGAATGAGCAGTTCTTC
cdr3_aa: CASSVRTGGGNEQFF

clone_size: -
cdr3_length: 13
d_call: -
v_call: TRBV13
j_call: TRBJ1-3
cdr3_nt: TGTGCCAGCACTGCGCCACCGGGAAACACCATATATTTT
cdr3_aa: CASTAPPGNTIYF

clone_size: -
cdr3_length: 14
d_call: -
v_call: TRBV29-1
j_call: TRBJ1-1
cdr3_nt: TGCAGCGTTGAGGTGGCTGCAATGAACACTGAAGCTTTCTTT
cdr3_aa: CSVEVAAMNTEAFF

clone_size: few
cdr3_length: 15
d_call: -
v_call: TRBV6-1
j_call: TRBJ2-7
cdr3_nt: TGTGCCAGCAGTGAATCTCCGGGCCGCCTCTACGAGCAGTACTTC
cdr3_aa: CASSESPGRLYEQYF

clone_size: -
cdr3_length: 15
d_call: -
v_call: TRBV15
j_call: TRBJ2-7
cdr3_nt: TGTGCCACCAGCAGAGATCGGGTAGGGAACTACGAGCAGTACTTC
cdr3_aa: CATSRDRVGNYEQYF